This record covers a single TCR beta chain. TCRdb keeps only in-frame clones here, not all; method: immunoSEQ multiplex PCR. Of some 130,000 clones in the sample, nearly 70% were seen once. The CDR3 consists of 16 residues. Germline V gene lookup returns CDR1 MGHRA and CDR2 YSYEKL. V dropped 1 base and J dropped 7; count of bases not matched to a gene: 7. The data derive from a study of blood T cell repertoires in COVID-19. Across the whole study: Italy, Spain and the United States were the sources of the convalescent and acute COVID-19 samples.

The TCR originated in a woman aged 70 to 79 with acute or convalescent COVID-19. V is TRBV4-1 and J is TRBJ2-2; TRBD2 aligns across 9 bases. Sequenced sample: peripheral blood. The CDR3 nucleotides are TGCGCCAGCAGCCAAGTTGCGGGGGGGCCCGGCGGGGAGCTGTTTTTT. It encodes CASSQVAGGPGGELFF.